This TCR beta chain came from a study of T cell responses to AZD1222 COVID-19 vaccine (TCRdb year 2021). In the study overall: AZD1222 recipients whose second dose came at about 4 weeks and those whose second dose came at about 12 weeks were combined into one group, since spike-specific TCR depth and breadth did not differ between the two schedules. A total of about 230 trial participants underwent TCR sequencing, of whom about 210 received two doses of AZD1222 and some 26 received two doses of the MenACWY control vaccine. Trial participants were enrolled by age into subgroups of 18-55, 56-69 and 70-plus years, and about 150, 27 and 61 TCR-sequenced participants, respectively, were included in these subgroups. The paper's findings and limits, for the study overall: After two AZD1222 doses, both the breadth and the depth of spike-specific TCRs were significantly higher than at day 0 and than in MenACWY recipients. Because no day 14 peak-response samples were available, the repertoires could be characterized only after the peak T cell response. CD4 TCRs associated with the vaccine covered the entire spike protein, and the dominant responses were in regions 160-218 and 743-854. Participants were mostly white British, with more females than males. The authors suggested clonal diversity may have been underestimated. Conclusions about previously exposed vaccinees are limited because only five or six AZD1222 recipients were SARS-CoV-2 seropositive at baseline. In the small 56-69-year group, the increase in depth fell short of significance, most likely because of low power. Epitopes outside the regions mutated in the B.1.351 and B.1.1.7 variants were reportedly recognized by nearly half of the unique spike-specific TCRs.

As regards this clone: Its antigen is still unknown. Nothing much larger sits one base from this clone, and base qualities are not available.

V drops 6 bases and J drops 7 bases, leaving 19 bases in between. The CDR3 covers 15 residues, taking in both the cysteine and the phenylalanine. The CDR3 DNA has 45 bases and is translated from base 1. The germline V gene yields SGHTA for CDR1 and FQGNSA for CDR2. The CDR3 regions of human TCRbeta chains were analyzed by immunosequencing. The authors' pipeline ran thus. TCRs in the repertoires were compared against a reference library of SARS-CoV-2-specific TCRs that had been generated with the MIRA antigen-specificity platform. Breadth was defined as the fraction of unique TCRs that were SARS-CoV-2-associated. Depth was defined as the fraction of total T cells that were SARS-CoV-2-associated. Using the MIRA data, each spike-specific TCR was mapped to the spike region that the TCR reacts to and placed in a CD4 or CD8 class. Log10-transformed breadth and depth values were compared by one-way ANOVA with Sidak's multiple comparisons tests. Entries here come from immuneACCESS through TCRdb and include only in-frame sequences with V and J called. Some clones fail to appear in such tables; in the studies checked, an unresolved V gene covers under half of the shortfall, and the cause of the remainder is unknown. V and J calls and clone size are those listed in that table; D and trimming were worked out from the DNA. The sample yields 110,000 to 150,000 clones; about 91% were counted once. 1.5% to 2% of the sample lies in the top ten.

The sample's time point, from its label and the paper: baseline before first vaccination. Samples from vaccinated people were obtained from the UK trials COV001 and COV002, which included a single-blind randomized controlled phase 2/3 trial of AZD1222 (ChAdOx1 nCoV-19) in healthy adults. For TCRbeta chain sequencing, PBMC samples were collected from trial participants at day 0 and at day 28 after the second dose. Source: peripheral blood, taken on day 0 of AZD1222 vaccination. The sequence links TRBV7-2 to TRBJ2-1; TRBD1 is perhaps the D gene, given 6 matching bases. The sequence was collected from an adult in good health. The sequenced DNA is TGTGCCAGCAGACGAGGGGGTCTCTCGGGGAATGAGCAGTTCTTC. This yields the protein CASRRGGLSGNEQFF. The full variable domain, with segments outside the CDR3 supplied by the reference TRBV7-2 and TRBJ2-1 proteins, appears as GAGVSQSPSNKVTEKGKDVELRCDPISGHTALYWYRQSLGQGLEFLIYFQGNSAPDKSGLPSDRFSAERTGGSVSTLTIQRTQQEDSAVYLCASRRGGLSGNEQFFGPGTRLTVL.